These T cell receptor beta chains were read from a single sample in a study of blood T cell repertoires in COVID-19. Measured with immunoSEQ multiplex PCR; TCRdb has only the in-frame clones, and not every one. The table has 150,000 or so clones, 80% to 90% seen once; the top ten hold over 10%. The specimen sequenced was peripheral blood. All receptors come from a man younger than 35 with COVID-19, enrolled during active disease. Each CDR3 is given with its conserved first and last residue. The D gene is left open where the match is weak. A clone size is listed for some rows: how often the clone was seen (once, few, many), or a class if it is expanded.

d_gene	abundance	v_gene	j_gene	CDR3nt	CDR3aa
TRBD2	-	TRBV24-1	TRBJ2-5	TGTGCCACCAGTGATTTTGCCGGGGGGGGCCAAGAGACCCAGTACTTC	CATSDFAGGGQETQYF
-	-	TRBV4-2	TRBJ1-5	TGTGCCAGCAGCCAAGAAGGGGATTTCAATCAGCCCCAGCATTTT	CASSQEGDFNQPQHF
-	-	TRBV7-9	TRBJ2-7	TGTGCCAGCAGCTTGGCGACAGTCGAGCAGTACTTC	CASSLATVEQYF
-	-	TRBV28	TRBJ2-3	TGTGCCAGCACTCGCACAGATACGCAGTATTTT	CASTRTDTQYF
TRBD1	-	TRBV7-2	TRBJ2-4	TGTGCCAGCAGCCCGAGACAGGGGCTTGGGGACATTCAGTACTTC	CASSPRQGLGDIQYF
TRBD2	-	TRBV18	TRBJ2-1	TGTGCCAGCTCAACAGCGGGGCCCTTGAATGAGCAGTTCTTC	CASSTAGPLNEQFF
TRBD2	-	TRBV4-1	TRBJ2-7	TGCGCCAGCAGCCAAGAATCTAGCGGGAGGCTCGTGATCTACGAGCAGTACTTC	CASSQESSGRLVIYEQYF
-	-	TRBV7-8	TRBJ2-5	TGTGCCAGCAGCACGCGGGGTCAAGAGACCCAGTACTTC	CASSTRGQETQYF
TRBD2	-	TRBV7-8	TRBJ2-1	TGTGCCACTACCGGGACTAGTTACAATGAGCAGTTCTTC	CATTGTSYNEQFF
-	-	TRBV4-3	TRBJ1-2	TGCGCCAGCAGCCAGTGGACAGTTAGCTATGGCTACACCTTC	CASSQWTVSYGYTF
-	-	TRBV3-1/TRBV3-2	TRBJ2-5	TGTGCCAGCAGCCAGGGGGCGTCGGTGAAGCTGACCCAGTACTTC	CASSQGASVKLTQYF
-	-	TRBV27	TRBJ2-1	TGTGCCAGCAGTTTTAGCGGAACTTACAATGAGCAGTTCTTC	CASSFSGTYNEQFF
TRBD1	-	TRBV6-5	TRBJ1-1	TGTGCCAGCAGTTACTCAGGGACAGGGGGCACTGAAGCTTTCTTT	CASSYSGTGGTEAFF
TRBD1	-	TRBV5-6	TRBJ1-2	TGTGCCAGCAGCTTGGTGGGACAGTCCTATGGCTACACCTTC	CASSLVGQSYGYTF
TRBD1	-	TRBV6-6	TRBJ1-4	TGTGCCAGCAGTCGCGGACAGGGCCCTGAAAAACTGCTTTTT	CASSRGQGPEKLLF
-	-	TRBV9	TRBJ1-5	TGTGCCAGCAGCCCCCCGGGTAGCAATCAGCCCCAGCATTTT	CASSPPGSNQPQHF
TRBD1	-	TRBV2	TRBJ2-7	TGTGCCAGCAGTGAAGGAGACAGGGTAAACGAGCAGTACTTC	CASSEGDRVNEQYF
-	-	TRBV6-2/TRBV6-3	TRBJ2-2	TGTGCCAGCAGTTACACAGGGAAGGGCACCGGGGAGCTGTTTTTT	CASSYTGKGTGELFF
-	-	TRBV28	TRBJ2-7	TGTGCCAGCAGTCAGGGCAGGGGATACGAGCAGTACTTC	CASSQGRGYEQYF
TRBD2	-	TRBV25-1	TRBJ2-1	TGTGCCAGCAGTTCCGGGGGGGCCTACAATGAGCAGTTCTTC	CASSSGGAYNEQFF
-	-	TRBV6-5	TRBJ1-2	TGTGCCAGCAGGGGGGGTTATGGCTACACCTTC	CASRGGYGYTF
-	-	TRBV2	TRBJ2-5	TGTGCCAGCAGAGAGGGACACTTCCAAGAGACCCAGTACTTC	CASREGHFQETQYF
-	-	TRBV24-1	TRBJ2-7	TGTGCCACCTTCGGGACTGCACCTCACGAGCAGTACTTC	CATFGTAPHEQYF
TRBD2	-	TRBV20-1	TRBJ2-1	TGCAGTGCTAGTGGAGGGAGGGCCAGCGATGAGCAGTTCTTC	CSASGGRASDEQFF
-	-	TRBV7-2	TRBJ1-1	TGTGCCAGCAGCTTACAGGGTACTCAGAACACTGAAGCTTTCTTT	CASSLQGTQNTEAFF
-	-	TRBV19	TRBJ1-2	TGTGCCAGTAGTTTCCTCCGGGAGGCTGGCTACACCTTC	CASSFLREAGYTF
TRBD1	-	TRBV28	TRBJ2-4	TGTGCCAGCAGTTTCATTTCGCCTAGGACAGGGGGCGAGGGAGCCAAAAACATTCAGTACTTC	CASSFISPRTGGEGAKNIQYF
-	-	TRBV30	TRBJ1-1	TGTGCCTGGAGTTGGGTGGCGGGCACTGAAGCTTTCTTT	CAWSWVAGTEAFF
-	-	TRBV7-8	TRBJ2-1	TGTGCCAGCAGCACCCCGGAGGGGGCTGGATACAATGAGCAGTTCTTC	CASSTPEGAGYNEQFF
TRBD1	once	TRBV28	TRBJ1-2	TGTGCCAGCAGTTTTAGGCGGACAGGGGCCGACTATGGCTACACCTTC	CASSFRRTGADYGYTF
TRBD2	-	TRBV10-1	TRBJ2-5	TGCGCCAGCAGAGGGACTAGCGGGAGTGGTGAGACCCAGTACTTC	CASRGTSGSGETQYF
-	-	TRBV19	TRBJ1-1	TGTGCCAGTAGTGACATGAACACTGAAGCTTTCTTT	CASSDMNTEAFF
-	-	TRBV18	TRBJ2-2	TGTGCCAGCTCACCAGGCAGGGCCGGGGAGCTGTTTTTT	CASSPGRAGELFF
TRBD1	-	TRBV5-6	TRBJ2-7	TGTGCCAGCAGCACCGGGACAGGGGGACTAGCCAGCGAGCAGTACTTC	CASSTGTGGLASEQYF
TRBD1	-	TRBV5-4	TRBJ1-6	TGTGCCAGCAGCGCGGCCCGGGACAGGGCTGGGTCACCCCTCCACTTT	CASSAARDRAGSPLHF
TRBD2	-	TRBV19	TRBJ2-7	TGTGCCAGTAGTATAACGAGCGGGACTTCCATGTACGAGCAGTACTTC	CASSITSGTSMYEQYF